This T cell receptor (beta chain) was found in a study of post-analysis software for immune sequencing data. The overall study: Relapsing-remitting, secondary progressive and progressive-relapsing forms of multiple sclerosis all featured among disease courses.

Concerning this clonotype itself: The antigen is unknown.

cDNA libraries of TCR beta carried unique molecular identifiers. The source material, roughly 0.85 to 10 million T cells, gave rise to 500,000 or so cDNA molecules. TCRdb passed the PCR reads through MiXCR, listing each CDR3 protein once. The profile shows around 440,000 distinct CDR3 sequences, roughly 45% of them singletons. Regarding the study as a whole: A handful of TRBV segments were significantly more frequent in patients than in controls. TRBV5-6, TRBV5-1 and TRBV20-1 were among these segments. Samples prepared in the same batch strongly co-clustered by F measure. Compared with controls, patients showed significantly lower normalized Chao1 diversity.

Germline CDR1 is LGHDT and CDR2 is YNNKEL (reference sequence). Trimming at V came to 2 bases and at J to 0 bases, leaving 9 bases not matched to a gene. This CDR3 is built from 17 residues. This clonotype was obtained from a girl aged 10 to 17 with multiple sclerosis. The sample comprised blood. The chain recombines TRBV3-1 with TRBJ1-1; 7 positions match TRBD1. The CDR3 coding sequence is TGTGCCAGCAGCCAATCTACGAGGGGGCGAATGAACACTGAAGCTTTCTTT. This gives the protein CASSQSTRGRMNTEAFF.